The entry below describes one TCR beta chain. Its antigen is still unknown. No quality values exist for individual bases; no much larger clone is one base distant. These data belong to a study of blood T cell repertoires in COVID-19 (dated by TCRdb to 2020 to 2021). Describing the broader study: Samples covering the acute and convalescent phases of COVID-19 were provided by collaborators in the United States, Italy and Spain. Samples were obtained from the ongoing ImmuneRACE study (first 160 participants) and from 1,254 subjects provided by 6 global collaborators. The dataset comprised deeply sampled blood TCRbeta repertoires from subjects exposed to, actively infected with, or recovered from COVID-19. The repertoires were released in a freely available public database meant as a resource for research on the immune response to SARS-CoV-2. Where available, HLA class I and class II types were taken from metadata supplied by the sample provider and were not determined by assay-based typing. The material from the prospective study consisted of cDNA or gDNA derived from T cells, B-cell-depleted T cells, or PBMCs. Sample metadata almost always included a de-identified subject ID, COVID-19 status, age in years and sex. The study at large found these results: Clinical and demographic metadata were provided uncurated, with the amount varying by source and participant.

Each collaborating institution followed its own protocols to collect whole blood in K2EDTA tubes. For TCRbeta analysis, collaborators shipped samples in one of three forms: frozen whole blood, isolated PBMCs, or DNA extracted from either of those sample types. TCRbeta CDR3 regions were amplified from genomic DNA by means of the immunoSEQ Assay, a bias-controlled multiplex PCR. The paper's processing steps were these. Nucleated cell counts per sample were estimated from amplification of reference gene primers within the assay. To quantify the absolute abundance of each unique TCRbeta CDR3 rearrangement, sequence reads were collapsed and filtered. For each sample, productive Simpson clonality was calculated by taking the square root of Simpson's diversity index across productive rearrangements. Not all clones reach the TCRdb copy of this immuneACCESS table, which keeps in-frame sequences only. Checked studies attribute under half of the gap to unresolved V genes and leave the rest unexplained. Clone size and the V and J calls come from that table; the DNA yielded D and trimming. Present in this sample are 140,000 or so clones, 65% to 85% of which were seen just once. Of the sample, roughly 8.7% falls within the top ten clones.

There are 14 amino acids in the CDR3, from cysteine to phenylalanine inclusive. Solely the CDR3 DNA is kept, with 42 bases framed from the first base. The germline V gene supplies CDR1 LGHNT and CDR2 FRNRAP. V is pruned by 7 bases and J by 0 bases, leaving 5 bases of the junction without a gene match. The sequence was obtained from a man aged 50-60 years with active or convalescent COVID-19. Source material: peripheral blood. In this chain, TRBV12-5 is recombined with TRBJ1-1; the junction holds 7 bases that match TRBD1. CDR3 reads: CASDNGQVNTEAFF. The bases are TGTGCTAGTGACAATGGACAGGTGAACACTGAAGCTTTCTTT.